This TCR beta chain was obtained from a study of cytomegalovirus exposure and HLA in healthy donors. In the study overall: Most donors, less than 85% of a few hundred genotyped, fell in the Caucasian-associated ancestry cluster. Study-level points and caveats: Later analysis demonstrated an association between a missense DCLRE1C variant and TCR beta V- and J-gene trimming.

Trimming pared 3 bases from V and 5 bases from J, leaving 13 bases between. CDR1 is SQVTM, CDR2 ANQGSEA, per germline. The CDR3 has 13 residues. About this clone: Its antigen is not known.

It was with 60 Vbeta and 13 Jbeta primers that the PCR ran. Authors' analysis steps: An analysis performed later counted around 80 million unique TCR beta chains (roughly 11 million of them shared). Method: immunoSEQ multiplex PCR; TCRdb's copy keeps in-frame clones and lacks some. That table gives V, J and clone size, and the DNA gave D and trimming. The sample contains about 150,000 clones, approximately 91% of which appear only once. This sequence joins TRBV29-1 and TRBJ1-1; D unresolved. The TCR originated in a woman aged 40-49 years in good health and CMV-seronegative. Sequences were obtained from PBMCs. Written as DNA, the CDR3 is TGCAGCGTTGACAGGTTGGCGGGAACTGAAGCTTTCTTT. It yields the protein CSVDRLAGTEAFF.